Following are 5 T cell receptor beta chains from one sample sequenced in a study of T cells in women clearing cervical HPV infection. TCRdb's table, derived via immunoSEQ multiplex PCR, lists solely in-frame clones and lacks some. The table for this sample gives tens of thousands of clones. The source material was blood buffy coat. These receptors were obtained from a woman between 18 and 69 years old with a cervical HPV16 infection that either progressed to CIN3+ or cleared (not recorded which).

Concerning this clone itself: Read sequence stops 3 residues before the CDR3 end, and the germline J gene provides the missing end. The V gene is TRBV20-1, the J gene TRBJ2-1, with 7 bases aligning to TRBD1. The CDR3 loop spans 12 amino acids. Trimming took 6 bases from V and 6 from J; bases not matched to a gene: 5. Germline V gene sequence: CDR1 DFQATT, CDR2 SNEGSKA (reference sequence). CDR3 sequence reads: CSASTGTNEQFF. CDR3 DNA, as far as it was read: TGCAGTGCCTCGACAGGGACCAATGAG.

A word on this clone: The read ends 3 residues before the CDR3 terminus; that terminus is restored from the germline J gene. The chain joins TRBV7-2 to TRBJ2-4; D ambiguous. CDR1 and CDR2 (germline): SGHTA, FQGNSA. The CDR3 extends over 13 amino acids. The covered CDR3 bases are TGTGCCAGCAAAATACGAGGCAACTATGGT. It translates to CASKIRGNYG. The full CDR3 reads CASKIRGNYGQYF.

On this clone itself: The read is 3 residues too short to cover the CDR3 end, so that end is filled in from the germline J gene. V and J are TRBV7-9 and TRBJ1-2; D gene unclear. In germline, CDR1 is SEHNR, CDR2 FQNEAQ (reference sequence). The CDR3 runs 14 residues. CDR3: CASSPAAGVEGYTF. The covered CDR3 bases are TGTGCCAGCAGCCCTGCGGCGGGAGTGGAGGGC.

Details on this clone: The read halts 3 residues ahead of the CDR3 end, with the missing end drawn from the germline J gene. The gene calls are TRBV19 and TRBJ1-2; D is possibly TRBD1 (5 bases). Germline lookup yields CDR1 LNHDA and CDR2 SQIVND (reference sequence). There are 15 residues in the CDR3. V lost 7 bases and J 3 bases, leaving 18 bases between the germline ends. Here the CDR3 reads CASMDTTWNHYGYTF. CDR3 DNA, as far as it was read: TGTGCCAGTATGGACACAACTTGGAATCACTATGGC.

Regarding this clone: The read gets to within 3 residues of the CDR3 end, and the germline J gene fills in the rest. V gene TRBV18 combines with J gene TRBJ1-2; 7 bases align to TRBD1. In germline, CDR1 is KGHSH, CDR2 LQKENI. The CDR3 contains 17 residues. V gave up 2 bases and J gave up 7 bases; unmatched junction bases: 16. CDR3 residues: CASSPTKTRDRSFGYTF. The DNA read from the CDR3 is TGTGCCAGCTCACCAACTAAAACTCGGGACAGATCGTTTGGC.